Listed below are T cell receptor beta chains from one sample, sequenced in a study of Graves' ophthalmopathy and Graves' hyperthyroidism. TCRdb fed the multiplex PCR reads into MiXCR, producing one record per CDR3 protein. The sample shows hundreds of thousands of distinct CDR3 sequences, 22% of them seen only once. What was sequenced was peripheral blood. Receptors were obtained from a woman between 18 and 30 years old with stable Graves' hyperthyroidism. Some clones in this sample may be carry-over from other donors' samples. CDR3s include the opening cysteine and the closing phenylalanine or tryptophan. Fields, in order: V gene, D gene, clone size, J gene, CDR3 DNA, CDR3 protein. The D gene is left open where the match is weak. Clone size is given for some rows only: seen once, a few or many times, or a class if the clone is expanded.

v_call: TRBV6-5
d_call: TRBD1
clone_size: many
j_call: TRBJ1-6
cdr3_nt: TGTGCCAGCAGAGGGACAGTCTATAATTCACCCCTCCACTTT
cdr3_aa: CASRGTVYNSPLHF

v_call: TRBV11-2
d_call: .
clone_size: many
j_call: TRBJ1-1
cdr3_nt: TGTGCCAGCAGCGCGCACTTAACAATCATGAACACTGAAGCTTTCTTT
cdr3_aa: CASSAHLTIMNTEAFF

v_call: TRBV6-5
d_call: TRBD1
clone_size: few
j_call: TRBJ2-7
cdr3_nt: TGTGCCAGCAGTACTAGACAGGGGGCGGGAGAGCAGTACTTC
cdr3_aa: CASSTRQGAGEQYF

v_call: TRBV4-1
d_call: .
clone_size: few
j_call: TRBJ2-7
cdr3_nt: TGCGCCAGCAGCCAACCAAGCCGGGGATCCTACGAGCAGTACTTC
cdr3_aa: CASSQPSRGSYEQYF

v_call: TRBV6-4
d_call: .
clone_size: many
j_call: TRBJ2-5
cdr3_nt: TGTGCCAGCAGTGACTCCGTGGGGGGCCCAGAGACCCAGTACTTC
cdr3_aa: CASSDSVGGPETQYF

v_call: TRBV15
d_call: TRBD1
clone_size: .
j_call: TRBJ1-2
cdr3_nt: TGTGCCACCAGCAGACCCGGGCAGGGGGCACATGACTATGGCTACACCTTC
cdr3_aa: CATSRPGQGAHDYGYTF

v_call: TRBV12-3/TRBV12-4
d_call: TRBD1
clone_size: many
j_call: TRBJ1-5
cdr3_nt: TGTGCCAGCAGGAGGTCCGGGACAGGGTTTCAGCCCCAGCATTTT
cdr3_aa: CASRRSGTGFQPQHF

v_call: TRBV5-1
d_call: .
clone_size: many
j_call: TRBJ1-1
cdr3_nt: TGCGCCAGCAGCCTAGGGCGGAGATCGTGGGGATTGAACACTGAAGCTTTCTTT
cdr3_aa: CASSLGRRSWGLNTEAFF

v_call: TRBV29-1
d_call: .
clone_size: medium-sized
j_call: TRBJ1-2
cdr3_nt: TGCAGCGTTGAAGACAGGGTTCGGACCTATGGCTACACCTTC
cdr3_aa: CSVEDRVRTYGYTF

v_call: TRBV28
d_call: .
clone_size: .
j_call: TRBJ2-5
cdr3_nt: TGTGCCAGCAGCCCGGGACTGCTACCGACCCAGTACTTC
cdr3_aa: CASSPGLLPTQYF

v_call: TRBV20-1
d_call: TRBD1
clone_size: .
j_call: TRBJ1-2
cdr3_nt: TGCAGTGCTAGGCGGGACAGGGGGAGCTACACCTTC
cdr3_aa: CSARRDRGSYTF

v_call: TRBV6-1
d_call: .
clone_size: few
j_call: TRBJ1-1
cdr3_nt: TGTGCCAGCAGTCTTATTGGGGGCGCGGGCACTGAAGCTTTCTTT
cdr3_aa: CASSLIGGAGTEAFF

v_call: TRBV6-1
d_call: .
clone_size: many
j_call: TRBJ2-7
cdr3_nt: TGTGCCAGCACCTATGGTTGGGACCCCTCCTACGAGCAGTACTTC
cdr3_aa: CASTYGWDPSYEQYF

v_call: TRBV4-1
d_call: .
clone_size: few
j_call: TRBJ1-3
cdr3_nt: TGCGCCAGCAGCCAAGCACTGACAGTTTCTGGAAACACCATATATTTT
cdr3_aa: CASSQALTVSGNTIYF

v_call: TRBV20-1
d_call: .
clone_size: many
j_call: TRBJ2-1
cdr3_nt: TGCAGTGCTAACACGGACAGATACAATGAGCAGTTCTTC
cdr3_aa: CSANTDRYNEQFF

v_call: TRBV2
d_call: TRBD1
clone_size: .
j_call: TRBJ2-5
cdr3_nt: TGTGCCAGCCTCCGGGACAGCCACCAAGAGACCCAGTACTTC
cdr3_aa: CASLRDSHQETQYF

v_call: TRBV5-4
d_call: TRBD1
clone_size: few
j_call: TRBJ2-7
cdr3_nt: TGTGCCAGCGAGGACAGGGGATCCTACGAGCAGTACTTC
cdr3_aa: CASEDRGSYEQYF

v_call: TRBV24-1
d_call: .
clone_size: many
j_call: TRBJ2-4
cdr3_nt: TGTGCCACCAGTGATGTCAAAAACATTCAGTACTTC
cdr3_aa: CATSDVKNIQYF

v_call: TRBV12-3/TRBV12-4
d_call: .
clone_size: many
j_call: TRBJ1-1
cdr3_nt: TGTGCCAGCAGTTTCTTATTGGGATCTGAAGCTTTCTTT
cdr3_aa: CASSFLLGSEAFF

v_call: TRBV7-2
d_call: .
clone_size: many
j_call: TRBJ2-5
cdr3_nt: TGTGCCAGCACCCGCGCGTTCGAGGAGACCCAGTACTTC
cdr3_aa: CASTRAFEETQYF